These 11 T cell receptor beta chains were all obtained from the same sample, sequenced in a study of control samples from healthy donors and cancer patients. The protocol was immunoSEQ multiplex PCR, while the TCRdb copy is restricted to in-frame clones and leaves out a portion. The repertoire includes about 140,000 clones, 80% to 90% of them detected once, and approximately 9% sits in the top ten. The material sequenced was blood. These receptors were collected from a woman under 40 in good health.

The J gene is TRBJ1-4, the V gene TRBV6-6; tentative D call: TRBD1 (5 bases). CDR1 is MNHNY and CDR2 is SVGAGI in the germline V gene (reference sequence). The CDR3 contains 13 residues. The V gene lost 11 bases and the J gene lost 5 bases, with 15 bases spanning the gap. In nucleotides, the CDR3 is TGTGCCGCCCATCACAGGCCAAATGAAAAACTGTTTTTT. As protein: CAAHHRPNEKLFF.

The chain couples TRBV6-5 to TRBJ2-2; 7 positions agree with TRBD2. With 7 bases clipped from V and 7 bases from J, the junction kept 3 bases outside the gene matches. The CDR3 has 12 residues. Looked up from germline, CDR1 is MNHEY and CDR2 is SVGAGI. The CDR3 DNA follows: TGTGCCAGCACGGGGGGTGTCGGGGAGCTGTTTTTT. Protein product: CASTGGVGELFF.

The chain employs TRBV11-3 and TRBJ2-7, with D maybe TRBD1 (5 bases). This CDR3 spans 13 amino acids. CDR1 is SGHNT and CDR2 is YENEEA in the germline V gene. Deletions cut 5 bases from V and 0 bases from J, with 8 bases between. The CDR3 DNA is TGTGCCAGCAGCCAGGGTCTCTCCTACGAGCAGTACTTC. It specifies CASSQGLSYEQYF.

V is TRBV7-3 and J is TRBJ1-6; no clear D. Trimming stripped 2 bases from V and 6 bases from J, with 5 bases between. Germline CDR1 is SGHTA and CDR2 is FQGTGA. The CDR3 is 13 residues long. The CDR3 DNA is TGTGCCAGCAGCTTACAGCCTAATTCACCCCTCCACTTT. This translates into CASSLQPNSPLHF.

The chain joins TRBV6-1 to TRBJ1-4, with a possible D match to TRBD1 (5 bases). Germline V gene data show CDR1 as MNHNS and CDR2 as SASEGT. The germline V and J ends were trimmed by 3 bases and 4 bases, with 9 bases remaining between them. This CDR3 has 14 amino acids. The DNA for the CDR3 is TGTGCCAGCAGTGACCGGGGCTTTAATGAAAAACTGTTTTTT. Protein sequence: CASSDRGFNEKLFF.

J is TRBJ1-1 and V is TRBV6-5; D gene uncertain. The CDR3 has 12 residues. The V end lost 9 bases, the J end lost 5 bases, and 13 bases lay between the germline ends. Per the germline V gene, CDR1 is MNHEY and CDR2 is SVGAGI. The CDR3 spells CASRRIGTEAFF. The CDR3 DNA follows: TGTGCCAGTCGGAGGATCGGGACTGAAGCTTTCTTT.

The chain combines TRBV6-2 or TRBV6-3 with TRBJ2-1; a weak D match, TRBD1 (5 bases). CDR1 MNHEY and CDR2 SVGEGT come from the germline V gene. With 5 bases removed from V and 6 bases from J, the gap between germline ends came to 20 bases. CDR3 length equals 16 residues. Here the CDR3 reads CASSTPGHGALNEQFF. The CDR3 DNA reads TGTGCCAGCAGTACCCCGGGTCATGGGGCCCTCAATGAGCAGTTCTTC.

The V call is TRBV5-1, the J call TRBJ1-2; D ambiguous. Germline V gene data show CDR1 as SGHRS and CDR2 as YFSETQ. The CDR3 is made up of 14 amino acids. V was pared by 2 bases and J by 6 bases, with 14 bases between. The CDR3 protein is CASSLDGSLDGYTF. CDR3 in DNA: TGCGCCAGCAGCTTAGACGGGAGCTTGGATGGCTACACCTTC.

The V gene is TRBV14, the J gene TRBJ2-2, with 8 bases fitting TRBD2. The length of the CDR3 is 14 residues. Germline loops: CDR1 SGHDN, CDR2 FVKESK. Trimming at V came to 4 bases and at J to 6 bases, leaving 4 bases not matched to a gene. The chain's CDR3 is CASSPSTSAGELFF. As DNA, the CDR3 is TGTGCCAGCAGCCCATCGACTAGCGCCGGGGAGCTGTTTTTT.

V usage is TRBV30 and J usage is TRBJ1-2; D unclear. The CDR3 runs 13 residues. V lost 5 bases to trimming and J lost 2 bases, with 12 bases between them. Germline V gene lookup returns CDR1 GTSNPN and CDR2 SVGIG (reference sequence). Here the CDR3 reads CAWFSRENYGYTF. CDR3 DNA sequence: TGTGCCTGGTTCTCCCGGGAGAACTATGGCTACACCTTC.

This clone was counted a few times. The V gene is TRBV30, the J gene TRBJ2-7; D unresolved. Germline V gene sequence: CDR1 GTSNPN, CDR2 SVGIG (reference sequence). The CDR3 contains 11 residues. V shed 1 base and J shed 6 bases, with 7 bases lying between them. As DNA, the CDR3 is TGTGCCTGGAGTGAAGCTACCGAGCAGTACTTC. Translating gives CAWSEATEQYF.